The 4 T cell receptor beta chains below come from one sample, sequenced in a study of human T cells and chemical hapten exposure. One entry per CDR3 protein, called by TCRdb with MiXCR from the RACE reads. The data hold roughly 88,000 distinct CDR3 sequences, with 8% to 10% observed a single time. Noted time point: pre-sensitization, week 0. As for treatment: therapeutic diphenylcyclopropenone sensitization with weekly scalp DPC. The sample in question was whole blood, obtained in connection with sensitization to the hapten diphenylcyclopropenone (DPC). These receptors were taken from a woman aged 40 to 55 with alopecia areata. Some clones in this sample may be carry-over from other donors' samples.

This clonotype was observed at least ten times. The chain recombines TRBV27 with TRBJ2-1; the D call may be TRBD1 or TRBD2 (6 bases each). Germline V gives CDR1 MNHEY, CDR2 SMNVEV (reference sequence). This CDR3 has 13 amino acids. V was pared by 2 bases and J by 6 bases, with 8 bases between. This CDR3 is CASSLRGANEQFF. Written as DNA, the CDR3 is TGTGCCAGCAGTTTAAGGGGGGCCAATGAGCAGTTCTTC.

This clonotype was seen many times. The chain's CDR3 is CASSQGPGQANYGYTF. CDR3 sequence (DNA): TGCGCCAGCAGCCAGGGACCGGGACAGGCTAACTATGGCTACACCTTC. V usage is TRBV4-1 and J usage is TRBJ1-2, with 8 nucleotides matching TRBD1. J lost 0 bases, V lost 3 bases, and 6 bases had no gene match. The CDR3 sequence is 16 residues long. The germline CDR1 and CDR2 sequences are MGHRA and YSYEKL.

This clonotype was seen ten or more times. The chain recombines TRBV27 with TRBJ2-1; D is perhaps TRBD1 (6 bases). The CDR3 loop spans 16 amino acids. Between the trimmed V and J ends, which lost 5 bases and 7 bases, there was a span of 21 bases. Germline loops: CDR1 MNHEY, CDR2 SMNVEV (reference sequence). CDR3 sequence (DNA): TGTGCCAGCAGTCCGTCACAGGGCCCTGTTGGTAATGAGCAGTTCTTC. The encoded protein is CASSPSQGPVGNEQFF.

This clonotype was counted at least ten times. CDR3 sequence: CASSLQGYGSPLHF. Here the CDR3 DNA reads TGTGCCAGCAGCTTACAGGGGTACGGTTCACCCCTCCACTTT. The rearrangement joins TRBV7-9 to TRBJ1-6, with D tentatively TRBD1 (6 bases). Germline V CDR1 and CDR2: SEHNR, FQNEAQ (reference sequence). There are 14 residues in the CDR3. V was shortened by 2 bases and J by 9 bases, with 11 bases between the two germline ends. Based on the CDR3 plus reference TRBV7-9 and TRBJ1-6, the full variable domain is DTGVSQNPRHKITKRGQNVTFRCDPISEHNRLYWYRQTLGQGPEFLTYFQNEAQLEKSRLLSDRFSAERPKGSFSTLEIQRTEQGDSAMYLCASSLQGYGSPLHFGNGTRLTVT.